The clone carrying this T cell receptor (beta chain) was recorded only once. Its cognate antigen is unknown. Relative to the germline gene, one junction end is altered; a read error may explain this. This entry belongs to a study of cytomegalovirus exposure and HLA in healthy donors. Regarding the study as a whole: Equally common other TCR beta chains were less clonally expanded than HLA-associated ones, a later analysis found.

The PCR was carried out with 60 Vbeta primers and 13 Jbeta primers. Generated by immunoSEQ multiplex PCR, the TCRdb table keeps only in-frame clones and is missing some. The sample holds 150,000 to 200,000 clones; 60% to 85% are singletons and the top ten take 2.5% to 3.5%. The CDR3 loop spans 14 amino acids. Germline CDR1 and CDR2: MDHEN and SYDVKM. The sample taken for sequencing was PBMCs. The rearrangement uses TRBV28 and TRBJ2-7; 8 bases are shared with TRBD1. This clonotype was obtained from a female donor in good health and CMV-seronegative. The CDR3 is CASSEQGEEYGQYF. CDR3 in DNA: TGTGCCAGCAGTGAACAGGGGGAGGAGTACGGGCAGTACTTC.